This T cell receptor (beta chain) emerged from a study of Tregs in tolerant kidney transplant recipients. The study, taken as a whole, reports: Antigen-driven expansion was suggested because donor-specific Tregs expanded more than all Tregs in tolerant patients.

Data came from immunoSEQ multiplex PCR; TCRdb stores just in-frame clones and leaves some out. In total, the table holds tens of thousands of clones. V dropped 0 bases and J dropped 0; count of bases not matched to a gene: 2. This CDR3 comprises 15 residues. The germline V gene encodes CDR1 SGHDT and CDR2 YYEEEE. In the case of this clone: No antigen is known for it. The CDR3 is cut off 3 residues early in the read; its end comes from the germline J gene.

The chain is built from TRBV5-6 and TRBJ2-7; 8 bases map to TRBD2. The receptor was derived from a human donor who received a combined kidney and bone marrow transplant. The material sequenced was CD4+ T cells from blood, taken before the transplant. The CDR3 is CASSLGGRNSYEQYF. The DNA read from the CDR3 is TGTGCCAGCAGCTTGGGCGGGAGGAACTCCTACGAG. Supplemented by reference TRBV5-6 and TRBJ2-7, the full variable domain reads DAGVTQSPTHLIKTRGQQVTLRCSPKSGHDTVSWYQQALGQGPQFIFQYYEEEERQRGNFPDRFSGHQFPNYSSELNVNALLLGDSALYLCASSLGGRNSYEQYFGPGTRLTVT.